What follows is one T cell receptor beta chain and its context. The antigen is undetermined. This table comes from immunoSEQ multiplex PCR, and its TCRdb copy is limited to in-frame clones, with some not included. The table lists approximately 200,000 clones, just over 85% of them singletons. This entry is derived from a study of cytomegalovirus exposure and HLA in healthy donors. Deletions cut 5 bases from V and 4 bases from J, with 18 bases between. Per germline, CDR1 MDHEN and CDR2 SYDVKM. The CDR3 covers 15 residues. Findings and caveats of the study: Within the approximately 130 validation repertoires, first-cohort TCR clusters tended to co-occur, according to a later analysis. There were 150 to 200 TCR beta chains listed as cytomegalovirus-associated.

The origin of this receptor is a woman aged 18-35 years in good health and CMV-seronegative. The sequenced material came from PBMCs. The rearrangement joins TRBV28 to TRBJ2-7; a possible D gene is TRBD2 (7 bases). The CDR3 nucleotides read TGTGCCAGCAGTCCCCATGGGGGGGCAGGATACGAGCAGTACTTC. It is translated as CASSPHGGAGYEQYF.